The rows below give T cell receptor beta chains drawn from one sample of a study of metastatic and nonmetastatic thyroid tumors. TCRdb recomputed clones from the PCR reads via MiXCR. The sample holds more than 4,000 clones, 35% seen once. Sequencing was carried out using adjacent normal tissue. These receptors originate from a female donor with papillary thyroid cancer or a benign thyroid nodule (not recorded which). Some clones in this sample may be carry-over from other donors' samples. The CDR3 runs from the conserved cysteine through the conserved F or W. The order of the fields is V gene, D gene, clone size, CDR3 length, J gene, CDR3 protein, CDR3 DNA. D genes are given only for firm matches. Clone sizes are given selectively: once, few, many, or a class where the clone is expanded.

TRBV5-1,TRBD2,many,15,TRBJ2-3,CASSLERGWGDTQYF,TGCGCCAGCAGCTTGGAGCGGGGGTGGGGAGATACGCAGTATTTT
TRBV11-2,.,.,17,TRBJ2-2,CASSLDLVGASTGELFF,TGTGCCAGCAGCTTAGATCTTGTGGGGGCAAGTACCGGGGAGCTGTTTTTT
TRBV11-2,.,.,14,TRBJ2-7,CASSLASGPYEQYF,TGTGCCAGCAGCTTAGCCAGTGGGCCCTACGAGCAGTACTTC
TRBV7-2,.,.,14,TRBJ1-6,CASSLRRNNSPLHF,TGTGCCAGCAGCTTAAGGCGGAATAATTCACCCCTCCACTTT
TRBV6-1,.,.,14,TRBJ1-2,CASRVLGRDYGYTF,TGTGCCAGCAGAGTCCTGGGGAGAGACTATGGCTACACCTTC
TRBV2,TRBD2,many,13,TRBJ2-1,CARRERGYNEQFF,TGTGCCAGGCGGGAGAGGGGCTACAATGAGCAGTTCTTC
TRBV25-1,TRBD1,few,14,TRBJ1-6,CASRGQGLESPLHF,TGTGCCAGCAGAGGACAGGGCCTAGAATCACCCCTCCACTTT
TRBV2,TRBD2,.,19,TRBJ2-7,CASRKSAGGPIRSQDEQYF,TGTGCCAGCAGGAAATCAGCGGGAGGGCCCATAAGGTCCCAGGATGAGCAGTACTTC
TRBV9,.,.,14,TRBJ2-1,CASSQNQGLDEQFF,TGTGCCAGCAGCCAAAACCAGGGGTTGGATGAGCAGTTCTTC
TRBV3-1,.,.,19,TRBJ1-2,CASSQFLKGRTLLDYGYTF,TGTGCCAGCAGCCAATTCCTGAAAGGACGGACCCTCCTAGACTATGGCTACACCTTC
TRBV19,TRBD1,large,14,TRBJ1-2,CASTQGDRGPDYTF,TGTGCCAGTACCCAGGGGGACAGGGGGCCAGACTACACCTTC
TRBV30,.,large,13,TRBJ1-4,CAFTGPTNEKLFF,TGTGCCTTCACAGGGCCTACTAATGAAAAACTGTTTTTT
TRBV7-6,.,.,15,TRBJ2-7,CASSAGASLITEQYF,TGTGCCAGCAGCGCAGGGGCGTCCTTAATAACCGAGCAGTACTTC
TRBV6-1,.,few,17,TRBJ1-2,CASRPRWRGAGGHGYTF,TGTGCCAGCAGACCCCGATGGAGGGGCGCGGGTGGCCATGGCTACACCTTC
TRBV28,.,few,14,TRBJ1-6,CASSYLGGNSPLHF,TGTGCCAGCAGTTATCTGGGGGGGAATTCACCCCTCCACTTT
TRBV19,.,few,13,TRBJ2-7,CASSPGRHGEQYF,TGTGCCAGTAGCCCGGGACGCCACGGCGAGCAGTACTTC
TRBV11-3,.,.,15,TRBJ2-7,CASSLGGSVNYEQYF,TGTGCCAGCAGCTTAGGCGGAAGCGTTAACTACGAGCAGTACTTC
TRBV5-1,TRBD1,.,18,TRBJ2-7,CASSPGQGSVKGGYEQYF,TGCGCCAGCAGCCCAGGACAGGGGTCCGTGAAGGGCGGCTACGAGCAGTACTTC
TRBV27,TRBD1,few,13,TRBJ1-2,CASSFTGGNGYTF,TGTGCCAGCAGCTTTACAGGGGGAAATGGCTACACCTTC
TRBV27,TRBD2,.,18,TRBJ2-7,CASSLSVRGLAGSYEQYF,TGTGCCAGCAGTTTATCGGTAAGAGGACTAGCGGGCTCCTACGAGCAGTACTTC
TRBV20-1,.,.,11,TRBJ1-2,CTGDPHYGYTF,TGCACCGGGGACCCTCACTATGGCTACACCTTC
TRBV28,.,.,14,TRBJ1-1,CANTPRAGVTEAFF,TGTGCCAACACCCCCCGGGCAGGGGTAACTGAAGCTTTCTTT
TRBV28,TRBD2,few,16,TRBJ2-3,CASSSISGSWADTQYF,TGTGCCAGCAGTTCCATTAGCGGGAGTTGGGCAGATACGCAGTATTTT
TRBV19,.,.,15,TRBJ2-1,CASSTTGTLGNEQFF,TGTGCCAGTAGTACAACCGGGACTTTGGGAAATGAGCAGTTCTTC
TRBV5-1,.,.,13,TRBJ1-1,CASSLLGDTEAFF,TGCGCCAGCAGCTTGTTGGGGGACACTGAAGCTTTCTTT
TRBV18,TRBD2,.,15,TRBJ2-7,CASSPGTSGSYEQYF,TGTGCCAGCTCACCCGGGACTAGCGGGAGCTACGAGCAGTACTTC
TRBV28,TRBD1,few,16,TRBJ1-2,CASSSGQGGFRYGYTF,TGTGCCAGCAGTTCCGGACAGGGGGGGTTTCGCTATGGCTACACCTTC
TRBV6-1,.,few,13,TRBJ1-2,CASDRTRNYGYTF,TGTGCCAGCGACAGGACCCGAAACTATGGCTACACCTTC
TRBV6-5,.,few,15,TRBJ2-7,CASSYSRPETYEQYF,TGTGCCAGCAGTTACTCGAGACCTGAGACCTACGAGCAGTACTTC
TRBV2,.,few,14,TRBJ2-7,CASSAGARSYEQYF,TGTGCCAGCAGTGCAGGGGCCCGTTCCTACGAGCAGTACTTC
TRBV6-2/TRBV6-3,.,.,16,TRBJ1-5,CASSYTGQQVAQPQHF,TGTGCCAGCAGTTACACAGGGCAGCAAGTGGCTCAGCCCCAGCATTTT
TRBV5-1,TRBD1,few,14,TRBJ2-5,CASSQTGEGETQYF,TGCGCCAGCAGCCAGACAGGGGAAGGCGAGACCCAGTACTTC
TRBV20-1,.,.,12,TRBJ1-1,CSARRGRTEAFF,TGCAGTGCACGTCGGGGGCGGACTGAAGCTTTCTTT
TRBV19,TRBD1,few,14,TRBJ1-5,CASSKGQGNQPQHF,TGTGCCAGTAGTAAGGGACAGGGCAATCAGCCCCAGCATTTT
TRBV19,TRBD1,.,17,TRBJ2-3,CASSSPDRGKGADTQYF,TGTGCCAGTAGTAGCCCCGACAGGGGGAAAGGGGCAGATACGCAGTATTTT
TRBV19,.,.,15,TRBJ2-3,CASSIPLAVTDPQYF,TGTGCCAGTAGTATACCGCTAGCAGTCACAGATCCGCAGTATTTT
TRBV6-5,.,few,14,TRBJ1-5,CASSSTWGNQPQHF,TGTGCCAGCAGTTCAACGTGGGGTAATCAGCCCCAGCATTTT
TRBV6-1,.,.,15,TRBJ2-1,CASSKEDSRYNEQFF,TGTGCCAGCAGTAAAGAGGACAGCAGGTACAATGAGCAGTTCTTC
TRBV6-1,.,few,14,TRBJ1-5,CASSFSFSNQPQHF,TGTGCCAGCAGTTTCAGCTTTAGCAATCAGCCCCAGCATTTT
TRBV6-5,TRBD2,few,13,TRBJ2-1,CASSNGGANEQFF,TGTGCCAGCAGCAACGGGGGGGCCAATGAGCAGTTCTTC
TRBV12-3/TRBV12-4,TRBD1,.,12,TRBJ2-1,CASSLAGTGWFF,TGTGCCAGCAGTTTGGCCGGGACAGGGTGGTTCTTC
TRBV6-5,TRBD1,.,17,TRBJ1-2,CASSSLLGRGRAYGYTF,TGTGCCAGCAGTTCCCTCTTGGGCAGGGGGCGCGCCTATGGCTACACCTTC
TRBV30,.,.,13,TRBJ1-5,CARSVFSGQPQHF,TGTGCCCGGAGTGTATTTTCAGGACAGCCCCAGCATTTT
TRBV19,.,.,15,TRBJ2-6,CASSIMTAGANVLTF,TGTGCCAGTAGTATTATGACAGCTGGGGCCAACGTCCTGACTTTC
TRBV7-9,TRBD1,.,16,TRBJ2-5,CASSLLGQVNQETQYF,TGTGCCAGCAGCTTGTTGGGACAGGTGAACCAAGAGACCCAGTACTTC
TRBV19,TRBD1,few,15,TRBJ1-6,CASSMANRGQSPLHF,TGTGCCAGTAGTATGGCTAACAGGGGGCAATCACCCCTCCACTTT
TRBV12-3/TRBV12-4,.,few,15,TRBJ2-2,CASSLGTANTGELFF,TGTGCCAGCAGTTTAGGGACCGCGAACACCGGGGAGCTGTTTTTT
TRBV20-1,.,few,14,TRBJ2-7,CSARAPTETYEQYF,TGCAGTGCTAGAGCCCCGACAGAAACCTACGAGCAGTACTTC
TRBV28,.,few,16,TRBJ1-5,CASRAGLMGSNHPQHF,TGTGCCAGCAGGGCAGGGCTCATGGGTAGCAATCATCCCCAGCACTTT
TRBV2,.,.,14,TRBJ2-1,CASSDSRGNNEQFF,TGTGCCAGCAGTGATAGCCGGGGTAACAATGAGCAGTTCTTC
TRBV30,TRBD2,.,14,TRBJ2-3,CAWSQGGGTDTQYF,TGTGCCTGGAGTCAGGGAGGGGGCACAGATACGCAGTATTTT
TRBV6-2/TRBV6-3,.,.,14,TRBJ2-3,CASSYSMSSDTQYF,TGTGCCAGCAGTTACTCGATGTCGTCGGATACGCAGTATTTT
TRBV5-1,.,.,16,TRBJ2-1,CASSLGTSWERNEQFF,TGCGCCAGCAGCTTGGGAACTAGCTGGGAGCGGAATGAGCAGTTCTTC